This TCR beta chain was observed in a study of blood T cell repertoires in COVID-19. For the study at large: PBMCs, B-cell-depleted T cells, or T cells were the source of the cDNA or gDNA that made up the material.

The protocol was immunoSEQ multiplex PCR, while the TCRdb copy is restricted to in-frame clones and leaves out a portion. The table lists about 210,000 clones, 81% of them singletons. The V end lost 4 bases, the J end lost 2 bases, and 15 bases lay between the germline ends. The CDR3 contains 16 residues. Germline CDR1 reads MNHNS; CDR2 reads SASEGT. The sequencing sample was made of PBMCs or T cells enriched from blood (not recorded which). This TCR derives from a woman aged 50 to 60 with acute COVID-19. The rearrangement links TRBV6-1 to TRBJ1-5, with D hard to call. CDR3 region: CASSVRRDIGNQPQHF. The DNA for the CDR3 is TGTGCCAGCAGTGTACGCCGTGACATCGGCAATCAGCCCCAGCATTTT.